This TCR beta chain was profiled in a study of technical replicates of blood from a few donors. Only in-frame clones appear in the TCRdb table, and some are missing; sequencing was by immunoSEQ multiplex PCR. The sample gives just over 80,000 clones, approximately 96% of which show up once; about 0.3% is in the top ten. The CDR3 totals 15 residues. Germline-derived CDR1 and CDR2 are SGHNT and YYREEE (reference sequence). V was clipped by 2 bases and J by 5 bases; unmatched bases: 7. The TCR was taken from a human donor in good health. The V call is TRBV5-4, the J call TRBJ1-1, with 9 bases lining up with TRBD1. The specimen was T cells isolated from PBMCs. In DNA, the CDR3 is TGTGCCAGCAGCTTTGGGACAGGGAGGTTGACTGAAGCTTTCTTT. The encoded protein is CASSFGTGRLTEAFF. Full variable domain (remainder filled in from reference TRBV5-4 and TRBJ1-1): ETGVTQSPTHLIKTRGQQVTLRCSSQSGHNTVSWYQQALGQGPQFIFQYYREEENGRGNFPPRFSGLQFPNYSSELNVNALELDDSALYLCASSFGTGRLTEAFFGQGTRLTVV.